The source of this T cell receptor beta chain is a study of control samples from healthy donors and cancer patients (dated by TCRdb to about 2020). Library preparation was by the immunoSEQ multiplex PCR assay. In its TCRdb copy, this immuneACCESS table keeps in-frame sequences only and misses some clones. Where compared with another copy, unresolved V genes explain less than half of these, and the others have no known cause. The sample profile shows 140,000 to 150,000 clones; about 91% of them were found once. The ten largest clonotypes hold roughly 3.2% of the sample. Details on this clone: No antigen is known for it. No qualities accompany the bases; no much larger clone lies one base away.

The clonotype was recovered from a young man in good health. Sample: blood.

The CDR3 has the sequence CASSFGTSFYEQYF. In nucleotides, the sequence is TGTGCCAGCAGCTTTGGAACATCCTTCTACGAGCAGTACTTC. The chain employs TRBV5-8 and TRBJ2-7; the D gene cannot be named for sure. CDR1 SGHTS and CDR2 YDEGEE were looked up in the germline V gene. The CDR3 starts with the cysteine, ends with the phenylalanine, and has 14 residues. Only the CDR3 part of the read is kept: 42 bases, read in frame from the first base. V lost 2 bases and J lost 3 bases; the stretch between them is 12 bases long.